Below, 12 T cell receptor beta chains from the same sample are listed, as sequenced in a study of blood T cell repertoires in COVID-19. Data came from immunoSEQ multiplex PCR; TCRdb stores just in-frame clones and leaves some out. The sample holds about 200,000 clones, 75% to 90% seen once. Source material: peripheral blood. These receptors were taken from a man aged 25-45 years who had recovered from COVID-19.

CDR3 coding DNA: TGTGCCAGCACAAGGGCGGGGGAAGAGACCCAGTACTTC. Encoded protein: CASTRAGEETQYF. The J gene is TRBJ2-5, the V gene TRBV11-2, with 7 bases matching TRBD2. Germline loops: CDR1 SGHAT, CDR2 FQNNGV. V lost 7 bases, J lost 3 bases, and 5 bases stayed unmatched. The CDR3 extends over 13 amino acids.

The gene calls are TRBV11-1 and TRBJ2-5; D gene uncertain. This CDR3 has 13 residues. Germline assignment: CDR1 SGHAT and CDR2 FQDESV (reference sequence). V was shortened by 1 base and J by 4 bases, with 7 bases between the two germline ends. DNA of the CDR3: TGTGCCAGCAGCTTAGTCCCAGGAGAGACCCAGTACTTC. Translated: CASSLVPGETQYF.

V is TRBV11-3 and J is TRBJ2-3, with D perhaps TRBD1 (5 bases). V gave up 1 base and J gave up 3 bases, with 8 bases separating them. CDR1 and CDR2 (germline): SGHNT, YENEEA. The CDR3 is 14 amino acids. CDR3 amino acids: CASSLGRATDTQYF. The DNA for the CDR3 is TGTGCCAGCAGCTTAGGCAGGGCAACAGATACGCAGTATTTT.

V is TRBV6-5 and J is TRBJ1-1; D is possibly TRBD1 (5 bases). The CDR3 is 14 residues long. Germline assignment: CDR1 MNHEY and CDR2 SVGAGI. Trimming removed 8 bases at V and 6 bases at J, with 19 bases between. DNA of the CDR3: TGTGCCAGCGCATCGAGAAGGGGTCGCGCTGAAGCTTTCTTT. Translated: CASASRRGRAEAFF.

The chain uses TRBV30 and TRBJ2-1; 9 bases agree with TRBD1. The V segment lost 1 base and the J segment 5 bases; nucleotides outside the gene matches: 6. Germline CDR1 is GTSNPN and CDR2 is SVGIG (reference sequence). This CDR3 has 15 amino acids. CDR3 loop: CAWSAGTGYNNEQFF. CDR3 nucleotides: TGTGCCTGGAGTGCCGGGACAGGGTATAACAATGAGCAGTTCTTC.

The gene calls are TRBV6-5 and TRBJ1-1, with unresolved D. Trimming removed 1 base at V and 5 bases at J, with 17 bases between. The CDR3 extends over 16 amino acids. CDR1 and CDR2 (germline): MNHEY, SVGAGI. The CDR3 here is CASSYWQPPSGTEAFF. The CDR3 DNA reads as TGTGCCAGCAGTTACTGGCAGCCCCCCTCGGGTACTGAAGCTTTCTTT.

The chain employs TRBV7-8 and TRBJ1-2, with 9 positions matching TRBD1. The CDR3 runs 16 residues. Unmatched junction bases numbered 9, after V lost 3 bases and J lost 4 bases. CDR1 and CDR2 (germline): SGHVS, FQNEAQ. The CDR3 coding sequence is TGTGCCAGCAGCTTGGGGGTGGGACAGGGAGTCTATGGCTACACCTTC. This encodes CASSLGVGQGVYGYTF.

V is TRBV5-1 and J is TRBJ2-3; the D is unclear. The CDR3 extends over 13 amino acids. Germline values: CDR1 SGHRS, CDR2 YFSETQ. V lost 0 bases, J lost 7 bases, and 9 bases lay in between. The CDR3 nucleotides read TGCGCCAGCAGCTTGGGGCGGTCGAATACGCAGTATTTT. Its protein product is CASSLGRSNTQYF.

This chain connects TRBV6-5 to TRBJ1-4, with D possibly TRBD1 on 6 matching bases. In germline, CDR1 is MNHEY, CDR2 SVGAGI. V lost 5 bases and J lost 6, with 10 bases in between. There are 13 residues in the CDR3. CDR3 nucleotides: TGTGCCAGCAGTAGGACAGTTGATGAAAAACTGTTTTTT. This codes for CASSRTVDEKLFF.

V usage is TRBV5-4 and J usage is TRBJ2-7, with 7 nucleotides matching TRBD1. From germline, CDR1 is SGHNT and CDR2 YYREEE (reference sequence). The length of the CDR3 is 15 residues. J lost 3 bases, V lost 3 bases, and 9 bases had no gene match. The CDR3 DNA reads TGTGCCAGCAGCTCGTTCCGGGACAGCGGCTACGAGCAGTACTTC. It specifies CASSSFRDSGYEQYF. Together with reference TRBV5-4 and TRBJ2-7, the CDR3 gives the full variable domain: ETGVTQSPTHLIKTRGQQVTLRCSSQSGHNTVSWYQQALGQGPQFIFQYYREEENGRGNFPPRFSGLQFPNYSSELNVNALELDDSALYLCASSSFRDSGYEQYFGPGTRLTVT.

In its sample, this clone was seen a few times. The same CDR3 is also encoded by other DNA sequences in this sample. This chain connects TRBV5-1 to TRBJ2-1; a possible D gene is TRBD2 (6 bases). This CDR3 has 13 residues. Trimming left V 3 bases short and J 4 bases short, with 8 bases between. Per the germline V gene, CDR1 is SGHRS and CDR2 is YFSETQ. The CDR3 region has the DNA TGCGCCAGCAGCTCGGGGGAGTACAATGAGCAGTTCTTC. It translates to CASSSGEYNEQFF.

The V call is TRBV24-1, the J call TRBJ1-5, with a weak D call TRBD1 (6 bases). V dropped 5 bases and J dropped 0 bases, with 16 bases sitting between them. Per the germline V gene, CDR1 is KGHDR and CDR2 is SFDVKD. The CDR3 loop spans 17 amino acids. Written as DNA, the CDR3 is TGTGCCACCAGTGGTTCGGGGGGCCAGAATAGCAATCAGCCCCAGCATTTT. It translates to CATSGSGGQNSNQPQHF.